This is a list of T cell receptor beta chains from one sample in a study of blood T cell repertoires in COVID-19. Produced via immunoSEQ multiplex PCR; TCRdb's table is partial and in-frame only. The profile shows over 250,000 clones, 90% of them singletons. What was sequenced was PBMCs or T cells enriched from blood (not recorded which). These receptors came from a woman in her 30s who had recovered from COVID-19. CDR3s include the opening cysteine and the closing phenylalanine or tryptophan. The D gene is left open where the match is weak. Clone sizes are given selectively: once, few, many, or a class where the clone is expanded.

cdr3_aa: CASSLGQLSTDTQYF; cdr3_nt: TGCGCCAGCAGCCTCGGACAGCTAAGCACAGATACGCAGTATTTT; v_call: TRBV4-1; d_call: .; j_call: TRBJ2-3; clone_size: .
cdr3_aa: CASSQGGGRARNEQFF; cdr3_nt: TGCGCCAGCAGCCAAGGGGGCGGGAGGGCCAGGAATGAGCAGTTCTTC; v_call: TRBV4-1; d_call: TRBD2; j_call: TRBJ2-1; clone_size: once
cdr3_aa: CASSNSYEQYF; cdr3_nt: TGTGCCAGTAGTAACTCTTACGAGCAGTACTTC; v_call: TRBV19; d_call: .; j_call: TRBJ2-7; clone_size: .
cdr3_aa: CASSYPRGTGTAGSNQPQHF; cdr3_nt: TGTGCCAGCAGTTACCCAAGGGGGACTGGGACAGCCGGTAGCAATCAGCCCCAGCATTTT; v_call: TRBV6-2/TRBV6-3; d_call: TRBD1; j_call: TRBJ1-5; clone_size: few
cdr3_aa: CATSTRVSSYNEQFF; cdr3_nt: TGTGCCACCAGCACACGGGTGAGCTCCTACAATGAGCAGTTCTTC; v_call: TRBV15; d_call: .; j_call: TRBJ2-1; clone_size: .
cdr3_aa: CASSLYTGAGGNTIYF; cdr3_nt: TGTGCCAGCAGCCTCTACACAGGGGCAGGTGGAAACACCATATATTTT; v_call: TRBV3-1/TRBV3-2; d_call: TRBD1; j_call: TRBJ1-3; clone_size: .
cdr3_aa: CASSPGQGNSPLHF; cdr3_nt: TGTGCCAGCTCCCCGGGACAGGGAAATTCACCCCTCCACTTT; v_call: TRBV18; d_call: TRBD1; j_call: TRBJ1-6; clone_size: .
cdr3_aa: CASSLSGSSYNEQFF; cdr3_nt: TGTGCCAGCAGTTTGTCAGGGTCTTCCTACAATGAGCAGTTCTTC; v_call: TRBV28; d_call: .; j_call: TRBJ2-1; clone_size: .
cdr3_aa: CASRGGINSYNEQFF; cdr3_nt: TGTGCCAGCAGGGGAGGGATTAACTCCTACAATGAGCAGTTCTTC; v_call: TRBV3-1/TRBV3-2; d_call: TRBD2; j_call: TRBJ2-1; clone_size: .
cdr3_aa: CATSFRENTEAFF; cdr3_nt: TGCGCCACTTCGTTCCGGGAGAACACTGAAGCTTTCTTT; v_call: TRBV5-1; d_call: .; j_call: TRBJ1-1; clone_size: .
cdr3_aa: CAWSGTPRSYNEQFF; cdr3_nt: TGTGCCTGGAGTGGAACACCCCGCTCCTACAATGAGCAGTTCTTC; v_call: TRBV30; d_call: .; j_call: TRBJ2-1; clone_size: .
cdr3_aa: CATRGLQSVGEQFF; cdr3_nt: TGTGCCACTCGGGGACTTCAATCTGTTGGTGAGCAGTTCTTC; v_call: TRBV27; d_call: .; j_call: TRBJ2-1; clone_size: once
cdr3_aa: CASSHTRGSGTYEQYF; cdr3_nt: TGTGCCAGCAGCCACACTCGCGGTAGCGGGACCTACGAGCAGTACTTC; v_call: TRBV3-1/TRBV3-2; d_call: TRBD2; j_call: TRBJ2-7; clone_size: .
cdr3_aa: CASSIQALNTEAFF; cdr3_nt: TGTGCCAGCAGCATCCAGGCTTTGAACACTGAAGCTTTCTTT; v_call: TRBV7-9; d_call: .; j_call: TRBJ1-1; clone_size: .
cdr3_aa: CASSPGTLGEKLFF; cdr3_nt: TGTGCCAGCAGCCCCGGGACACTAGGGGAAAAACTGTTTTTT; v_call: TRBV14; d_call: .; j_call: TRBJ1-4; clone_size: .
cdr3_aa: CASSDIIPYEQYF; cdr3_nt: TGTGCCAGCAGCGACATAATCCCCTACGAGCAGTACTTC; v_call: TRBV6-2/TRBV6-3; d_call: .; j_call: TRBJ2-7; clone_size: once
cdr3_aa: CAWSAGEGDGYTF; cdr3_nt: TGTGCCTGGAGTGCGGGGGAAGGAGATGGCTACACCTTC; v_call: TRBV30; d_call: .; j_call: TRBJ1-2; clone_size: once
cdr3_aa: CASSLDGDNEQFF; cdr3_nt: TGTGCCAGCAGCTTAGACGGGGACAATGAGCAGTTCTTC; v_call: TRBV7-3; d_call: .; j_call: TRBJ2-1; clone_size: .
cdr3_aa: CASSGPNQPQHF; cdr3_nt: TGTGCCAGCAGTGGCCCTAATCAGCCCCAGCATTTT; v_call: TRBV6-2/TRBV6-3; d_call: .; j_call: TRBJ1-5; clone_size: .
cdr3_aa: CASSFRLSNQPQHF; cdr3_nt: TGTGCCAGCAGTTTCCGTCTTAGCAATCAGCCCCAGCATTTT; v_call: TRBV27; d_call: .; j_call: TRBJ1-5; clone_size: .
cdr3_aa: CASSEAEIGPGYF; cdr3_nt: TGTGCCAGCAGTGAAGCTGAGATAGGCCCAGGGTATTTT; v_call: TRBV6-1; d_call: .; j_call: TRBJ2-3; clone_size: .
cdr3_aa: CASSEAVTSWFVSLHF; cdr3_nt: TGTGCCAGCAGTGAAGCAGTAACGAGTTGGTTTGTATCCCTCCACTTT; v_call: TRBV2; d_call: .; j_call: TRBJ1-6; clone_size: .
cdr3_aa: CASSLDPSPPDTQYF; cdr3_nt: TGCGCCAGCAGCTTGGATCCATCCCCCCCAGATACGCAGTATTTT; v_call: TRBV5-1; d_call: .; j_call: TRBJ2-3; clone_size: .
cdr3_aa: CASSIGGPGLNYGYTF; cdr3_nt: TGTGCCAGTAGTATAGGTGGACCAGGACTTAACTATGGCTACACCTTC; v_call: TRBV19; d_call: .; j_call: TRBJ1-2; clone_size: .
cdr3_aa: CASSGPRGLNYEQYF; cdr3_nt: TGTGCCAGCAGTGGGCCCAGGGGGTTAAACTACGAGCAGTACTTC; v_call: TRBV2; d_call: TRBD1; j_call: TRBJ2-7; clone_size: once
cdr3_aa: CASNTAGTDTQYF; cdr3_nt: TGTGCCAGCAATACAGCAGGAACAGATACGCAGTATTTT; v_call: TRBV6-5; d_call: .; j_call: TRBJ2-3; clone_size: .